What follows are 28 T cell receptor beta chains derived from one specimen sequenced in a study of blood T cells in healthy people across ages. With a J-beta primer mix and a sample-barcoded 5' primer, a second PCR ran 7 to 11 cycles. Each CDR3 protein gets one entry after TCRdb re-called the 5' RACE reads with MiXCR. The table includes hundreds of thousands of distinct CDR3 sequences, 58% detected once. Source material: blood. The receptors come from a man in his sixties in good health.

This chain links TRBV5-1 with TRBJ2-3; 9 bases agree with TRBD2. CDR3 length equals 16 residues. Germline V lookup: CDR1 SGHRS, CDR2 YFSETQ. V lost 2 bases to trimming and J lost 2 bases; unmatched junction nucleotides: 6. The DNA of the CDR3 is TGCGCCAGCAGCTTAACACTAGCGGGCAACACAGATACGCAGTATTTT. Translation: CASSLTLAGNTDTQYF.

There are a few counts of this clonotype. The V and J genes are TRBV10-3 and TRBJ2-3, with TRBD2 identical over 7 bases. This CDR3 is 14 amino acids long. J was trimmed by 2 bases and V by 9 bases; bases with no gene match: 8. From germline, CDR1 is ENHRY and CDR2 SYGVKD. CDR3 in DNA: TGTGCCATTCGCGGAGCGGGGATCACAGATACGCAGTATTTT. Translation gives CAIRGAGITDTQYF.

The chain is built from TRBV24-1 and TRBJ1-1; D uncertain. In germline, CDR1 is KGHDR, CDR2 SFDVKD. The CDR3 length is 13 residues. Trimming removed 10 bases at V and 1 base at J, with 12 bases between. CDR3 sequence reads: CATTRTENTEAFF. As DNA, the CDR3 is TGTGCCACTACCAGAACAGAGAACACTGAAGCTTTCTTT.

The rearrangement joins TRBV29-1 to TRBJ2-1; 10 bases agree with TRBD1. CDR3 length: 14 residues. CDR1 and CDR2 (germline): SQVTM, ANQGSEA. V lost 4 bases to trimming and J lost 7 bases; unmatched junction nucleotides: 7. CDR3 sequence (DNA): TGCAGCGTTGCCTGGACAGGGGGTGGTAATGAGCAGTTCTTC. Amino acids: CSVAWTGGGNEQFF.

The chain links TRBV6-6 to TRBJ2-5; the D is unclear. There are 12 residues in the CDR3. Trimming left V 4 bases short and J 4 bases short, with 7 bases between. Germline CDR1 and CDR2: MNHNY and SVGAGI (reference sequence). The CDR3 reads CASSSMLETQYF. The CDR3 bases are TGTGCCAGCAGTTCTATGCTAGAGACCCAGTACTTC.

Comments on this clonotype: Sequence at one end of the junction differs from germline and may be a read error. CDR3 in DNA: TGCAGTGCTAGCCCTCAGGCACAGGGGCCCGCCCGGTTCGGCGAAAAAATGTTTTTT. Its translation: CSASPQAQGPARFGEKMFF. The chain joins TRBV20-1 to TRBJ1-4; 7 bases agree with TRBD1. Germline values: CDR1 DFQATT, CDR2 SNEGSKA (reference sequence). The length of the CDR3 is 19 residues.

This chain connects TRBV3-1 to TRBJ2-1; 8 nucleotides line up with TRBD2. Germline V gene lookup returns CDR1 LGHDT and CDR2 YNNKEL (reference sequence). Losses at the gene ends were 8 bases for V and 6 bases for J; bases not matched to a gene: 12. The CDR3 is 15 residues long. The CDR3, as DNA: TGTGCCAGCCGAGTGGCGGGGGGTGATGGCAATGAGCAGTTCTTC. It specifies CASRVAGGDGNEQFF.

This clonotype was recorded only once. This chain links TRBV4-1 with TRBJ1-2; maybe TRBD1 (5 bases). Deletions cut 1 base from V and 8 bases from J, with 17 bases between. The CDR3 extends over 15 amino acids. The germline CDR1 and CDR2 sequences are MGHRA and YSYEKL. The CDR3 DNA reads as TGCGCCAGCAGCCAAGGAGGCTCGGGGGAAACGGGCTACACCTTC. Amino acids: CASSQGGSGETGYTF.

This clonotype was observed a few times. V is TRBV15 and J is TRBJ2-7; 7 bases agree with TRBD2. Germline V lookup: CDR1 LNHNV, CDR2 YYDKDF (reference sequence). This CDR3 contains 14 residues. Trimming cost V 1 base and J 7 bases; bases outside gene matches: 7. This CDR3 is CATSRAGTTNEQYF. The CDR3 DNA reads as TGTGCCACCAGCAGAGCTGGGACTACAAATGAGCAGTACTTC.

This clonotype was observed many times. The chain joins TRBV11-1 to TRBJ2-4; TRBD2 might be the D (6 bases). This CDR3 has 13 amino acids. Germline lookup yields CDR1 SGHAT and CDR2 FQDESV (reference sequence). V lost 5 bases and J 7 bases, leaving 12 bases between the germline ends. Here the CDR3 reads CASSPTGVNIQYF. In nucleotides, the CDR3 is TGTGCCAGCAGCCCGACGGGGGTGAACATTCAGTACTTC.

This chain connects TRBV18 to TRBJ1-5; 10 bases are shared with TRBD1. Trimming took 0 bases from V and 5 from J; bases not matched to a gene: 4. The CDR3 contains 16 residues. Germline V gene sequence: CDR1 KGHSH, CDR2 LQKENI. The CDR3 DNA sequence: TGTGCCAGCTCACCACCCGGGACAGGGGTGGATCAGCCCCAGCATTTT. Its translation is CASSPPGTGVDQPQHF.

The chain combines TRBV18 with TRBJ2-5; D gene ambiguous. Trimming left V 3 bases short and J 3 bases short, with 8 bases between. Germline CDR1 KGHSH, CDR2 LQKENI. This CDR3 contains 13 residues. The CDR3 protein is CASSPAGEETQYF. CDR3 coding DNA: TGTGCCAGCTCACCGGCAGGTGAAGAGACCCAGTACTTC.

J is TRBJ2-7 and V is TRBV2; TRBD2 agrees at 11 bases. CDR3 length: 15 amino acids. V shed 7 bases and J 0 bases; nucleotides not matched to a gene: 5. Looked up from germline, CDR1 is SNHLY and CDR2 is FYNNEI. CDR3 coding DNA: TGTGCCAGCACCATAGCGGGGGGGCCCTCCTACGAGCAGTACTTC. Amino acids: CASTIAGGPSYEQYF.

For this clonotype: A junction boundary mismatches the germline segment, possibly from a read error. The chain employs TRBV7-2 and TRBJ2-7; maybe TRBD2 (7 bases). CDR3 length: 13 residues. CDR1 is SGHTA, CDR2 FQGNSA, per germline. The CDR3 DNA is TGCGCCAGCGCCCGGGGGGCGGGCTACGAGCAGTACTTC. It translates to CASARGAGYEQYF.

The V gene is TRBV29-1, the J gene TRBJ2-6; D not resolved. Trimming stripped 4 bases from V and 0 bases from J, with 10 bases between. Germline V gene data show CDR1 as SQVTM and CDR2 as ANQGSEA. The CDR3 covers 15 residues. CDR3 residues: CSVVLPNSGANVLTF. CDR3 nucleotide sequence: TGCAGCGTTGTTCTCCCAAACTCTGGGGCCAACGTCCTGACTTTC.

The gene calls are TRBV6-5 and TRBJ1-2; D gene ambiguous. The CDR3 totals 14 residues. Germline CDR1 MNHEY, CDR2 SVGAGI. With 0 bases removed from V and 4 bases from J, the gap between germline ends came to 9 bases. CDR3 sequence reads: CASSYSGPLYGYTF. CDR3 DNA: TGTGCCAGCAGTTACTCAGGGCCCCTCTATGGCTACACCTTC.

This rearrangement joins TRBV3-1 to TRBJ1-4, with 7 nucleotides matching TRBD1. The CDR3 has 14 residues. Germline lookup yields CDR1 LGHDT and CDR2 YNNKEL (reference sequence). V was clipped by 6 bases and J by 8 bases; unmatched bases: 9. DNA of the CDR3: TGTGCCAGCAGAAACACCGGGACAGCAGAAAAACTGTTTTTT. Translating gives CASRNTGTAEKLFF.

This clonotype has more than one count but fewer than ten. The CDR3 region is CASSPPVGNEQFF. CDR3 sequence (DNA): TGTGCCAGCAGCCCCCCGGTGGGGAATGAGCAGTTCTTC. The J gene is TRBJ2-1, the V gene TRBV7-2; D remains ambiguous. V was shortened by 5 bases and J by 7 bases, with 12 bases between the two germline ends. Germline loops: CDR1 SGHTA, CDR2 FQGNSA. This CDR3 has 13 residues.

This clonotype showed up just once. The CDR3 nucleotides read TGTGCCAGCAGCCATTCGGCACAGGGGGGCAATGAGCAGTTCTTC. This encodes CASSHSAQGGNEQFF. J is TRBJ2-1 and V is TRBV14; TRBD1 matches at 8 bases. The V and J ends lost 3 bases and 6 bases, in that order; junction bases with no gene match: 7. The CDR3 loop spans 15 amino acids. From germline, CDR1 is SGHDN and CDR2 FVKESK.

This clonotype showed up just once. The chain has TRBV20-1 and TRBJ2-3, with unresolved D. Trimming removed 4 bases at V and 5 bases at J, with 13 bases between. The germline CDR1 and CDR2 sequences are DFQATT and SNEGSKA (reference sequence). This CDR3 contains 13 residues. CDR3 DNA: TGCAGTGCTATCGTGATTTCCCAAGATACGCAGTATTTT. Translating gives CSAIVISQDTQYF.

The chain has TRBV5-6 and TRBJ2-7; 10 positions agree with TRBD1. There are 17 residues in the CDR3. V trimming: 0 bases; J trimming: 0 bases; junction bases outside the gene matches: 6. CDR1 and CDR2 (germline): SGHDT, YYEEEE. CDR3 coding DNA: TGTGCCAGCAGCTTGGCTACCTGGACAGGGGGCTCCTACGAGCAGTACTTC. This translates into CASSLATWTGGSYEQYF. Variable domain in full (rest from reference TRBV5-6 and TRBJ2-7): DAGVTQSPTHLIKTRGQQVTLRCSPKSGHDTVSWYQQALGQGPQFIFQYYEEEERQRGNFPDRFSGHQFPNYSSELNVNALLLGDSALYLCASSLATWTGGSYEQYFGPGTRLTVT.

The chain has TRBV4-1 and TRBJ2-3; TRBD2 agrees at 13 bases. The length of the CDR3 is 17 residues. Per the germline V gene, CDR1 is MGHRA and CDR2 is YSYEKL. The V segment lost 0 bases and the J segment 3 bases; nucleotides outside the gene matches: 3. CDR3 amino acids: CASSQDGGLAGTDTQYF. CDR3 sequence (DNA): TGCGCCAGCAGCCAAGATGGGGGACTAGCGGGGACAGATACGCAGTATTTT.

V and J are TRBV6-2 or TRBV6-3 and TRBJ2-7; tentatively, D is TRBD1 or TRBD2 (5 bases each). Trimming removed 9 bases at V and 0 bases at J, with 15 bases between. CDR3 length: 14 residues. Germline assignment: CDR1 MNHEY and CDR2 SVGEGT. The CDR3 loop reads CASTGQDNSYEQYF. In DNA, the CDR3 is TGTGCCAGTACGGGGCAGGACAACTCCTACGAGCAGTACTTC.

The chain employs TRBV4-2 and TRBJ2-4; TRBD1 aligns across 11 bases. Per the germline V gene, CDR1 is LGHNA and CDR2 is YNFKEQ. The junction had 9 bases not matched to a gene; V was cut back by 4 bases and J by 7 bases. This CDR3 has 16 residues. CDR3 nucleotide sequence: TGTGCCAGCAGCCTCGGACAGGGGGCCAGGTATAACATTCAGTACTTC. Encoded protein: CASSLGQGARYNIQYF.

This clonotype appeared a few times. This sequence joins TRBV29-1 and TRBJ2-5, with 9 bases matching TRBD2. The CDR3 sequence is 15 residues long. With V trimmed by 7 bases and J by 5 bases, 14 bases remained unmatched. Germline V gene sequence: CDR1 SQVTM, CDR2 ANQGSEA. CDR3 nucleotide sequence: TGCAGCGCCGCGGGTAGCGGGGGTCCTGAGGAGACCCAGTACTTC. Its protein product is CSAAGSGGPEETQYF.

The rearrangement uses TRBV25-1 and TRBJ2-1; TRBD2 matches at 11 bases. From germline, CDR1 is MGHDK and CDR2 SYGVNS. This CDR3 is built from 16 residues. V lost 1 base, J lost 8 bases, and 7 bases stayed unmatched. The CDR3 protein is CASSEFFSGGAYEQFF. Written as DNA, the CDR3 is TGTGCCAGCAGTGAATTTTTTAGCGGGGGGGCATATGAGCAGTTCTTC.

This chain uses TRBV29-1 with TRBJ2-1; D is possibly TRBD2 (5 bases). Trimming cost V 8 bases and J 7 bases, with 18 bases left between them. This CDR3 is 13 amino acids long. The germline V gene encodes CDR1 SQVTM and CDR2 ANQGSEA. The CDR3 bases are TGCAGCATTGCGCGGACTCAGGCGAATGAGCAGTTCTTC. It encodes CSIARTQANEQFF.

V gene TRBV10-3 combines with J gene TRBJ2-5; 7 bases agree with TRBD2. The end of the DNA fits TRBJ2-7 better, so the J call may be wrong. This CDR3 contains 15 residues. Germline CDR1 reads ENHRY; CDR2 reads SYGVKD. This CDR3 is CAISEDPAGIDEQYF. In DNA, the CDR3 is TGTGCCATCAGTGAGGATCCAGCGGGAATTGACGAGCAGTACTTC.